This T cell receptor beta chain was profiled in a study of patients and donors after allogeneic stem cell transplantation (dated by TCRdb to about 2020). The CDR3 holds 17 amino acids from the cysteine to the phenylalanine. The entry retains the CDR3 DNA only, 51 bases that are in frame from base 1. Germline trimming amounts to 2 bases on V and 2 bases on J, with 3 as the count of junction bases outside the gene matches. In the germline V gene, CDR1 corresponds to MNHEY and CDR2 to SVGAGI. This clonotype turned up a few times. Its antigen is still unknown. The input lacks base qualities; no much larger clone sits a single base away. The library was prepared using RT-PCR. Sequencing was performed on a NextSeq 550. The public reads were reanalyzed by TCRdb: fastp trimming at Q25, MiXCR alignment, in-frame beta chains only. Merged by CDR3 protein, the rows form single entries marked with the most common genes and DNA. This sample comprises about 110,000 distinct CDR3 sequences, around 35% of them detected only once. Around 25% of the sample goes to the ten largest clones.

The source material was blood, either unsorted or a sorted T cell fraction (not recorded which). The receptor was derived from a human donor who was either an allogeneic HSCT recipient or a stem cell or donor lymphocyte infusion donor (not recorded which). It is not recorded whose cells these are; they may come from a transplant donor. The rearrangement joined TRBV6-5 to TRBJ2-1; 13 bases in the middle match TRBD2. This receptor has the CDR3 CASSYGTSGKAYNEQFF. The DNA is TGTGCCAGCAGTTACGGGACTAGCGGGAAAGCCTACAATGAGCAGTTCTTC.